The 23 T cell receptor beta chains presented below share a single source sample, sequenced in a study of a mutant IDH1 vaccine in newly diagnosed glioma. Time point defined: baseline, week 1 (first vaccination visit). The treatment was: pre-vaccination baseline after standard-of-care therapy. The table came from immunoSEQ multiplex PCR; TCRdb's copy has only in-frame clones and leaves some out. The data hold around 92,000 clones, with about 87% observed a single time. This specimen consisted of PBMCs, obtained from a glioma patient treated with radiotherapy, temozolomide or both. These receptors were taken from a woman between 45 and 60 years old with glioma.

The V call is TRBV4-1, the J call TRBJ2-5; 11 bases line up with TRBD2. CDR1 is MGHRA and CDR2 is YSYEKL in the germline V gene. With 1 base clipped from V and 5 bases from J, the junction kept 6 bases outside the gene matches. CDR3 size: 16 residues. CDR3 sequence: CASSQVSGRARETQYF. The CDR3 bases are TGCGCCAGCAGCCAAGTTAGCGGGAGGGCCCGTGAGACCCAGTACTTC.

The genes are TRBV6-1 and TRBJ1-5; D is undetermined. The CDR3 length is 12 residues. CDR1 and CDR2 (germline): MNHNS, SASEGT. The V gene lost 5 bases and the J gene lost 9 bases, with 11 bases spanning the gap. The CDR3: CASSQYRGPQHF. CDR3 sequence (DNA): TGTGCCAGCAGTCAGTACCGAGGGCCCCAGCATTTT.

This clone was recorded only once. V is TRBV19 and J is TRBJ1-3; D is unresolved. Germline V gives CDR1 LNHDA, CDR2 SQIVND (reference sequence). The length of the CDR3 is 14 residues. V dropped 6 bases and J dropped 4 bases, with 13 bases sitting between them. The CDR3 loop reads CASSLTKSGNTIYF. The CDR3 DNA reads as TGTGCCAGTAGCCTCACTAAATCGGGAAACACCATATATTTT.

CDR3 DNA: TGCGCCAGCAGCTCTGGGCAAGTACTTAGCACAGATACGCAGTATTTT. This translates into CASSSGQVLSTDTQYF. The chain joins TRBV5-1 to TRBJ2-3; D gene uncertain. The CDR3 extends over 16 amino acids. With 3 bases removed from V and 0 bases from J, the gap between germline ends came to 14 bases. Germline CDR1 reads SGHRS; CDR2 reads YFSETQ.

The rearrangement uses TRBV6-6 and TRBJ2-5; 8 nucleotides match TRBD2. This CDR3 comprises 14 residues. J lost 11 bases, V lost 11 bases, and 19 bases had no gene match. Germline V lookup: CDR1 MNHNY, CDR2 SVGAGI (reference sequence). The CDR3 DNA reads TGTGCCGGGGGCGCGGGAGGTTCCTCGCGGGAGCAGTACTTC. It translates to CAGGAGGSSREQYF.

This chain joins TRBV5-6 and TRBJ2-5; 11 bases are shared with TRBD1. CDR1 and CDR2 from the germline V gene are SGHDT and YYEEEE. This CDR3 spans 14 amino acids. The V and J ends lost 3 bases and 4 bases, in that order; junction bases with no gene match: 2. The CDR3: CASSWTGGAETQYF. CDR3 in DNA: TGTGCCAGCAGCTGGACAGGGGGCGCAGAGACCCAGTACTTC.

This sequence joins TRBV19 and TRBJ2-1, with 10 nucleotides matching TRBD2. Germline V gene lookup returns CDR1 LNHDA and CDR2 SQIVND (reference sequence). Losses at the gene ends were 5 bases for V and 9 bases for J; bases not matched to a gene: 10. The CDR3 consists of 15 residues. The CDR3 region is CASSPLPAGGPEQFF. CDR3 DNA: TGTGCCAGTAGTCCATTACCAGCGGGAGGGCCTGAGCAGTTCTTC.

The rearrangement joins TRBV5-4 to TRBJ1-1; D remains ambiguous. The germline V gene has CDR1 SGHNT and CDR2 YYREEE (reference sequence). This CDR3 is built from 15 residues. The V and J ends lost 4 bases and 0 bases respectively, with 13 bases between them. The CDR3 DNA reads TGTGCCAGCAGCCCCCTTTCTGGGGTGAACACTGAAGCTTTCTTT. It is translated as CASSPLSGVNTEAFF.

The rearrangement joins TRBV6-5 to TRBJ2-3; D not resolved. The CDR3 extends over 13 amino acids. Germline CDR1 is MNHEY and CDR2 is SVGAGI. V shed 6 bases and J shed 1 base, with 8 bases lying between them. CDR3 residues: CASRGFGTDTQYF. For the CDR3, the DNA is TGTGCCAGCAGGGGGTTTGGCACAGATACGCAGTATTTT.

The gene calls are TRBV4-1 and TRBJ2-5; D may be TRBD1 (6 bases). The DNA end is more similar to TRBJ2-7, so the J call may be wrong. The CDR3 is 14 amino acids. The germline V gene encodes CDR1 MGHRA and CDR2 YSYEKL. DNA for the CDR3: TGCGCCAGCAGCCAAGGTCAGGGGTTCTACGAGCAGTACTTC. This encodes CASSQGQGFYEQYF.

The V and J genes are TRBV7-8 and TRBJ2-5; 8 bases are shared with TRBD1. Germline CDR1 reads SGHVS; CDR2 reads FQNEAQ. V shed 5 bases, J shed 13 bases, and the junction held 9 bases outside the gene matches. The CDR3 sequence is 12 residues long. CDR3 loop: CASSPDRVTSYF. As DNA, the CDR3 is TGTGCCAGCAGCCCGGACAGGGTCACATCGTACTTC. The full variable domain, rest sourced from reference TRBV7-8 and TRBJ2-5, is GAGVSQSPRYKVAKRGQDVALRCDPISGHVSLFWYQQALGQGPEFLTYFQNEAQLDKSGLPSDRFFAERPEGSVSTLKIQRTQQEDSAVYLCASSPDRVTSYFGPGTRLLVL.

The CDR3 here is CASSLAGTGQNSPLHF. In DNA, the CDR3 is TGTGCCAGCAGCTTGGCCGGTACAGGGCAGAATTCACCCCTCCACTTT. This chain connects TRBV5-5 to TRBJ1-6; D might be TRBD1 (6 bases). Germline V lookup: CDR1 SGHKS, CDR2 YYEKEE (reference sequence). CDR3 length: 16 residues. Trimming cost V 0 bases and J 7 bases, with 14 bases left between them.

The chain couples TRBV4-1 to TRBJ2-5; no clear D. The DNA end favors TRBJ2-7, so the J call may be wrong. The CDR3 contains 15 residues. In germline, CDR1 is MGHRA, CDR2 YSYEKL. CDR3 bases: TGCGCCAGCAGCCAAATCCAGACTTCACCCTACGAGCAGTACTTC. Encoded protein: CASSQIQTSPYEQYF.

Here the CDR3 reads CSAEGTGLGFSRTDTQYF. The CDR3 coding sequence is TGCAGCGCAGAAGGGACAGGGCTCGGTTTTTCGAGGACAGATACGCAGTATTTT. The chain has TRBV29-1 and TRBJ2-3; 9 nucleotides match TRBD1. Per germline, CDR1 SQVTM and CDR2 ANQGSEA. This CDR3 has 18 residues. V gave up 7 bases and J gave up 3 bases; unmatched junction bases: 20.

The rearrangement joins TRBV7-2 to TRBJ2-1; TRBD2 matches 11 bases. The V gene's germline CDR1 is SGHTA and CDR2 FQGNSA. The CDR3 loop spans 14 amino acids. V lost 1 base and J lost 8; bases outside the gene matches: 1. The CDR3 nucleotides read TGTGCCAGCAGCTTAGGACTAGCGGGGCATGAGCAGTTCTTC. Encoded protein: CASSLGLAGHEQFF.

The chain has TRBV11-2 and TRBJ1-2; no clear D gene. CDR1 SGHAT and CDR2 FQNNGV come from the germline V gene. Trimming took off 2 bases at V and 7 bases at J, with 11 bases between the two ends. The CDR3 runs 13 residues. CDR3: CASSLPDTRGYTF. As DNA, the CDR3 is TGTGCCAGCAGCTTACCCGACACTCGTGGCTACACCTTC.

The sample holds a few counts of this clone. V usage is TRBV13 and J usage is TRBJ1-1; tentatively, D is TRBD1 (5 bases). The V gene's germline CDR1 is PRHDT and CDR2 FYEKMQ (reference sequence). The CDR3 contains 12 residues. V gave up 5 bases and J gave up 9 bases, with 13 bases separating them. The CDR3 region is CASSLYGGQAFF. CDR3 DNA sequence: TGTGCCAGCAGCCTTTATGGGGGTCAAGCTTTCTTT.

This clone is a singleton in its sample. CDR3 sequence (DNA): TGTGCCTGGAGTAAGGGTTTTTACGAGCAGTACTTC. It yields the protein CAWSKGFYEQYF. The V gene is TRBV30, the J gene TRBJ2-7, with D unclear. V was clipped by 2 bases and J by 4 bases, with 9 bases between them. The CDR3 is 12 amino acids. Germline CDR1 and CDR2: GTSNPN and SVGIG (reference sequence).

V and J are TRBV7-2 and TRBJ2-1; D gene uncertain. There are 13 residues in the CDR3. From germline, CDR1 is SGHTA and CDR2 FQGNSA. Trimming removed 2 bases at V and 5 bases at J, with 7 bases between. The CDR3 bases are TGTGCCAGCAGCTTATCTAACAACAATGAGCAGTTCTTC. Protein: CASSLSNNNEQFF.

This clone came up a few times. The V and J genes are TRBV28 and TRBJ1-1; D gene uncertain. This CDR3 spans 13 amino acids. CDR1 is MDHEN, CDR2 SYDVKM, per germline. The V end lost 1 base, the J end lost 5 bases, and 8 bases lay between the germline ends. CDR3: CASSLYRETEAFF. Written as DNA, the CDR3 is TGTGCCAGCAGTTTATATAGGGAAACTGAAGCTTTCTTT.

The chain combines TRBV5-8 with TRBJ1-3; D gene uncertain. This CDR3 is 14 amino acids long. Looked up from germline, CDR1 is SGHTS and CDR2 is YDEGEE. V was cut by 1 base and J by 4 bases, with 9 bases left in between. CDR3 region: CASSLPGRGNTIYF. DNA of the CDR3: TGTGCCAGCAGCTTGCCCGGCCGGGGAAACACCATATATTTT.

This sequence joins TRBV28 and TRBJ1-2; D is ambiguous. This CDR3 contains 14 residues. Trimming pared 1 base from V and 4 bases from J, leaving 10 bases between. From germline, CDR1 is MDHEN and CDR2 SYDVKM. The CDR3 is CASSLLVRGYGYTF. For the CDR3, the DNA is TGTGCCAGCAGTTTATTGGTACGGGGCTATGGCTACACCTTC.

This chain uses TRBV6-5 with TRBJ1-2; weak D call: TRBD1 (6 bases). Germline V gene sequence: CDR1 MNHEY, CDR2 SVGAGI. Trimming took 2 bases from V and 5 from J, leaving 15 bases between them. The length of the CDR3 is 15 residues. The DNA for the CDR3 is TGTGCCAGCAGTTACGAGGGCAGGGGCTTATATGGCTACACCTTC. Translation: CASSYEGRGLYGYTF.